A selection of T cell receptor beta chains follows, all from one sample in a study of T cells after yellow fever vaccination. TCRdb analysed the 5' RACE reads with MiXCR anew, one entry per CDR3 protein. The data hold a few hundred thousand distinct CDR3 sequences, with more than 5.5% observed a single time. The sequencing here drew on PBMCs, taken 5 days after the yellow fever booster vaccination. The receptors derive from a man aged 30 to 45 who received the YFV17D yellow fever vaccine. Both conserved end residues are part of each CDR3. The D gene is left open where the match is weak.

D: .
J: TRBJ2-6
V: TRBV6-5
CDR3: CASSLPGANVLTF

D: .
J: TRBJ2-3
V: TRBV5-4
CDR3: CASSFGVVRGTDTQYF

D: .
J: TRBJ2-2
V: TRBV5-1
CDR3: CASSPAGGLAGGELFF

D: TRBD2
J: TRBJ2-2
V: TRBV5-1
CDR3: CASSFGLAGPNTGELFF

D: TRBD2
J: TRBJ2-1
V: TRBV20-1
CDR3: CSARVSGRASEQFF

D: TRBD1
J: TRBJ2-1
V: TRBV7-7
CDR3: CASSFPGGEQFF

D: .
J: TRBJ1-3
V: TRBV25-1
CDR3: CASSDYSSGNTIYF

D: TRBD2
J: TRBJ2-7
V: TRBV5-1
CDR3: CASGLAGVYEQYF

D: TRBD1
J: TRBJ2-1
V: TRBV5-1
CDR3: CASSLSQGYNEQFF

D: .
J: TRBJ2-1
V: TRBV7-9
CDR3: CASSLLGDEQFF

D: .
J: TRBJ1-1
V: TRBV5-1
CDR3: CASSLVAALNTEAFF

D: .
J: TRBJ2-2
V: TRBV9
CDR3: CASSSGPAFAGELFF

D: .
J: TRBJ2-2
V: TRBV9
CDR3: CASSVVWNTGELFF

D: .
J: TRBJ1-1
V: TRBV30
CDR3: CAWSVLRGAEAFF

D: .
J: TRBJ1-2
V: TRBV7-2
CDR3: CASSLGPGSYGYTF

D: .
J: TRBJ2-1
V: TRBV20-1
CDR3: CSARVLREQFF

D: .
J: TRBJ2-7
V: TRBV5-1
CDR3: CASNQGLHEQYF

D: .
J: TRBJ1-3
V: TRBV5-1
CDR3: CASSLAQGDGNTIYF

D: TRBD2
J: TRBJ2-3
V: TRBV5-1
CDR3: CASAAGGPPSTDTQYF

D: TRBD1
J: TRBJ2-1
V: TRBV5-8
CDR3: CASSLGTGGINEQFF

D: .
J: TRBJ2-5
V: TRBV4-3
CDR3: CASSQASTPLETQYF

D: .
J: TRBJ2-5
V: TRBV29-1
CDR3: CSVDGPQETQYF

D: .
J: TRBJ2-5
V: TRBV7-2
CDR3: CASTSGVDQYF

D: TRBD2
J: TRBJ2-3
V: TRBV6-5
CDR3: CASSYSLGAGERADTQYF

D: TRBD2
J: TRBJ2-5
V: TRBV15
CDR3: CATSRTSRQETQYF

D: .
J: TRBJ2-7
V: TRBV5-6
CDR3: CASSAVPYEQYF

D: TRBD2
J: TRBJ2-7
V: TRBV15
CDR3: CATSRLAEAEQYF

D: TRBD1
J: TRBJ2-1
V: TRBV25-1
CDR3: CATGAAYNEQFF

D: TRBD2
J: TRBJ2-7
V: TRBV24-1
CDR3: CATSEGGLAVPYEQYF

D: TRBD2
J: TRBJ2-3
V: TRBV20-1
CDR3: CSARGFYGLAGGVTDTQYF

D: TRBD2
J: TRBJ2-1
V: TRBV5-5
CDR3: CASSPFGLAGGSNEQFF